Listed below are T cell receptor beta chains from one sample, sequenced in a study of shared clonotypes between healthy human individuals. Sequencing used immunoSEQ multiplex PCR; TCRdb keeps in-frame clones, though not all of them. The table includes about 1.1 million clones, roughly 77% detected once. The sequencing input was memory CD4+ T cells from PBMCs. These receptors all stem from a man aged 18-30 years in good health. Some clones in this sample may be carry-over from other donors' samples. Each CDR3 is given with its conserved first and last residue. D genes are given only for firm matches. Part of the rows lack a size; the others show once, few, many or a class for expanded clones.

>NA|15|TRBJ2-2|TRBV29-1|NA
CSASRGAANTGELFF
TGCAGCGCCAGTCGGGGGGCCGCGAACACCGGGGAGCTGTTTTTT
>NA|13|TRBJ1-2|TRBV5-1|once
CASRTDSNYGYTF
TGCGCCAGCAGGACGGACAGCAACTATGGCTACACCTTC
>NA|14|TRBJ2-5|TRBV7-3|few
CASSLSGSGETQYF
TGTGCCAGCAGCTTATCCGGGAGTGGGGAGACCCAGTACTTC
>TRBD1|14|TRBJ2-5|TRBV5-1|NA
CASSPGQKQETQYF
TGCGCCAGCAGCCCGGGACAGAAACAAGAGACCCAGTACTTC
>NA|17|TRBJ1-4|TRBV18|NA
CASSPPLAGGGVEKLFF
TGTGCCAGCTCACCACCACTAGCCGGGGGCGGTGTTGAAAAACTGTTTTTT
>NA|15|TRBJ1-4|TRBV30|NA
CAWSSPRRGSEKLFF
TGTGCCTGGAGTTCCCCCCGTCGAGGGAGTGAAAAACTGTTTTTT
>TRBD2|15|TRBJ2-7|TRBV28|NA
CASSLGTSGRYEQYF
TGTGCCAGCAGCTTAGGGACTAGCGGGAGGTACGAGCAGTACTTC
>NA|14|TRBJ2-7|TRBV11-2|once
CASSLEGRTYEQYF
TGTGCCAGCAGCTTAGAGGGCCGTACCTACGAGCAGTACTTC
>TRBD1|15|TRBJ2-7|TRBV5-1|NA
CASSLAGTGVREQYF
TGCGCCAGCAGCTTGGCCGGGACAGGGGTGAGAGAGCAGTACTTC
>NA|14|TRBJ2-5|TRBV19|NA
CASSIWADQETQYF
TGTGCCAGTAGTATATGGGCAGACCAAGAGACCCAGTACTTC
>NA|18|TRBJ1-5|TRBV28|NA
CASSLAGTTRARNQPQHF
TGTGCCAGCAGTTTAGCCGGGACAACCCGGGCGCGCAATCAGCCCCAGCATTTT
>NA|9|TRBJ1-2|TRBV5-1|NA
CARDDGYTF
TGCGCCAGAGACGACGGCTACACCTTC
>TRBD1|18|TRBJ1-4|TRBV5-4|NA
CASSLELGGTVRGEKLFF
TGTGCCAGCAGCTTGGAATTAGGCGGGACAGTCCGAGGAGAAAAACTGTTTTTT
>NA|15|TRBJ2-7|TRBV5-1|many
CASSLASGGVYEQYF
TGCGCCAGCAGCTTGGCGTCAGGGGGGGTCTACGAGCAGTACTTC
>TRBD2|17|TRBJ2-5|TRBV4-2|many
CASSQDPPSGRGETQYF
TGTGCCAGCAGCCAAGATCCACCCAGCGGGAGGGGGGAGACCCAGTACTTC
>TRBD1|17|TRBJ2-5|TRBV4-2|NA
CASSRSKTGGNGETQYF
TGTGCCAGCAGCCGGTCAAAGACAGGGGGCAATGGGGAGACCCAGTACTTC
>NA|12|TRBJ2-7|TRBV6-5|NA
CASSRGEWEQYF
TGTGCCAGCAGCAGGGGAGAGTGGGAGCAGTACTTC
>NA|16|TRBJ2-1|TRBV5-1|NA
CASSLAPGSRHNEQFF
TGCGCCAGCAGCCTGGCCCCCGGGAGTAGACACAATGAGCAGTTCTTC
>NA|18|TRBJ2-1|TRBV9|once
CASSQGTAGSGGYNEQFF
TGTGCCAGCTCACAAGGGACGGCCGGTAGCGGCGGGTACAATGAGCAGTTCTTC
>NA|11|TRBJ1-2|TRBV19|NA
CASSKNYGYTF
TGTGCCAGTAGTAAGAACTATGGCTACACCTTC
>TRBD1|15|TRBJ1-5|TRBV28|few
CASSAYRGQYQPQHF
TGTGCCAGCAGTGCTTACAGGGGGCAATATCAGCCCCAGCATTTT
>NA|16|TRBJ1-2|TRBV5-1|NA
CASLKGGTRSPDGYTF
TGCGCCAGCCTCAAGGGAGGGACGCGCTCCCCGGATGGCTACACCTTC